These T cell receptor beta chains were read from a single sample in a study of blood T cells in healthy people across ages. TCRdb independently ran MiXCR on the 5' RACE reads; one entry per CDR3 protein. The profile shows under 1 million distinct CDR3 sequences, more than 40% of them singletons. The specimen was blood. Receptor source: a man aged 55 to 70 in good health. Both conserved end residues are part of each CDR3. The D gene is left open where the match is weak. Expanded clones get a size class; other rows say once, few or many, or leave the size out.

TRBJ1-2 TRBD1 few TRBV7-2 TGTGCCAGCAGCCCCCGGGACAGGGGGCGCGGCTACACCTTC CASSPRDRGRGYTF
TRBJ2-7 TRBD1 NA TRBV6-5 TGTGCCAGCAGTTACTCCGGACAGGGGGCTGACGAGCAGTACTTC CASSYSGQGADEQYF
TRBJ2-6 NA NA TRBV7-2 TGTGCCAGCAGCGCCTCCCGTGGGGCCAACGTCCTGACTTTC CASSASRGANVLTF
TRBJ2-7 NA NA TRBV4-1 TGCGCCAGCAGCCTGGCCCCGGGACAATCCTACGAGCAGTACTTC CASSLAPGQSYEQYF
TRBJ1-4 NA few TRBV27 TGTGCCAGCAGTTTATCGATCGCAGGGAGTGAAAAACTGTTTTTT CASSLSIAGSEKLFF
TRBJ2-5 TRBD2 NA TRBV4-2 TGTGCCAGCAGCCGAGGGACTAGCGGGGGGACAACAAAAGAGACCCAGTACTTC CASSRGTSGGTTKETQYF
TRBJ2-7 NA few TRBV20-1 TGCAGTGCAACGGTTCTAACAAGACGGAGACCCTCCTACGAGCAGTACTTC CSATVLTRRRPSYEQYF
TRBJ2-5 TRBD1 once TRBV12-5 TGTGCTAGTGGCTCGGGGACAGGGAGAGAGACCCAGTACTTC CASGSGTGRETQYF
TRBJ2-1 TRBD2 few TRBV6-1 TGTGCCACCACTTTAGGGGGACTAGCGACCTACAATGAGCAGTTCTTC CATTLGGLATYNEQFF
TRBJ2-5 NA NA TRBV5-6 TGTGCCAGCGCAACAGGGATACAAGAGACCCAGTACTTC CASATGIQETQYF
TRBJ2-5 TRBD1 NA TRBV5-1 TGCGCCAGCAGCCCACGGGATGGGGACAGCCGAGGGGAGACCCAGTACTTC CASSPRDGDSRGETQYF
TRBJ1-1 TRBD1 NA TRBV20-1 TGCAGGGCAGGTTCCCGAACAGGGGGCGGACGGAACACTGAAGCTTTCTTT CRAGSRTGGGRNTEAFF
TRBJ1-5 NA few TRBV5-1 TGCGCCAGCAGCTTGGAGGCGGGGGGCCTCAATCAGCCCCAGCATTTT CASSLEAGGLNQPQHF
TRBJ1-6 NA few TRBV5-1 TGCGCCAGCAGCTCCCGGGACGGTAATTCACCCCTCCACTTT CASSSRDGNSPLHF
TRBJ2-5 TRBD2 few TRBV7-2 TGTGCCACCCTGCTAGCGGGGGCTTCAGAGACCCAGTACTTC CATLLAGASETQYF
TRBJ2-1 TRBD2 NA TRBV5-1 TGCGCCAGCAGCCCCCCCAGGGAGGGATCCTACAATGAGCAGTTCTTC CASSPPREGSYNEQFF
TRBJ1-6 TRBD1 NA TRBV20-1 TGCAGTGTCCTAACAGGGGGGAGCTCCTATAATTCACCCCTCCACTTT CSVLTGGSSYNSPLHF
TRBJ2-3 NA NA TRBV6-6 TGTGCCAGCAGTACTGGACAAACAGATACGCAGTATTTT CASSTGQTDTQYF
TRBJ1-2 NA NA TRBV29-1 TGCAGCGTTCGGTCAGGGGTAGGGGGTAGCTGCACCTTC CSVRSGVGGSCTF
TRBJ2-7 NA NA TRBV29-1 TGCGGCGTTGAAACCTACAATGAGCAGTACTTC CGVETYNEQYF
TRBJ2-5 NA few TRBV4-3 TGCGCCAGCAGCCAAGGGTTTCGGGACTTCCAAGAGACCCAGTACTTC CASSQGFRDFQETQYF
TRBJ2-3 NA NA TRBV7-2 TGTGCCAGCAGCCCCTCTCTTGGGAGTCAAGATACGCAGTATTTT CASSPSLGSQDTQYF
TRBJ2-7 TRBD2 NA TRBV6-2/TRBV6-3 TGTGCCAGCAGCTACACGAACCCGGGACTAGCGGGTTGGTCGCCGGCCTACGAGCAGTACTTC CASSYTNPGLAGWSPAYEQYF
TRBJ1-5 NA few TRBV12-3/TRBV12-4 TGTGCCAGCAGTTTCTATTCCGGATCCAATCAGCCCCAGCATTTT CASSFYSGSNQPQHF
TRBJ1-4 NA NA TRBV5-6 TGTGCCAGCAGCTCCGGGCCCTCCGGGGCTAAACTGTTTTTT CASSSGPSGAKLFF
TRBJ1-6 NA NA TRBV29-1 TGCAGCGTTGAAGGGGGACCGGATAATTCACCCCTCCACTTT CSVEGGPDNSPLHF
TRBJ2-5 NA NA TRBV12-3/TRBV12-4 TGTGCCAGCAGATTCGGCCAGGGGCAAGAGACCCAGTACTTC CASRFGQGQETQYF
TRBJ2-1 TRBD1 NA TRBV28 TGTGCCAGCCGAAAGCGGACAGGTGCATATGAGCAGTTCTTC CASRKRTGAYEQFF
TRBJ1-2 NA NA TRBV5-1 TGCGCCAGCAGCTTTTCGGTCCCCGCTACCTATGGCTACACCTTC CASSFSVPATYGYTF
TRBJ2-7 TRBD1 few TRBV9 TGTGCCAGCAGCCCCGGGGACAGGGCTTCCTACGAGCAGTACTTC CASSPGDRASYEQYF
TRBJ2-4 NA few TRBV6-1 TGTGCCAGCAGTGGGATTGGGGTTGAGCAGTACTTC CASSGIGVEQYF
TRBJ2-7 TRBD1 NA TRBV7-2 TGTGCCAGCAGCTCGACGACAGGGGTCGAGCAGTACTTC CASSSTTGVEQYF
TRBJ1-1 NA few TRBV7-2 TGTGCCAGCAGCTCCGAAACACCGAACACTGAAGCTTTCTTT CASSSETPNTEAFF
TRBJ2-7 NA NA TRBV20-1 TGCAGTGCCACCCCGGATTTCTCGGGGGAGCAGTACTTC CSATPDFSGEQYF
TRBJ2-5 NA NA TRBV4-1 TGCGCCAGCAGCCAAGTGGGTAGCGGAGAGTGGGAGACCCAGTACTTC CASSQVGSGEWETQYF
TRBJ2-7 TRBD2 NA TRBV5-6 TGTGCCAGCCGCTCTAGCGGGGGGCCCTACGAGCAGTACTTC CASRSSGGPYEQYF
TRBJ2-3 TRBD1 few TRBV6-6 TGTGCCAGCACCCAGGGGGTGGGCACAAATACGCAGTATTTT CASTQGVGTNTQYF
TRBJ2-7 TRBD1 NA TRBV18 TGTGCCAGCAGCCCCGGGACAGGGAACGAGCAGTACTTC CASSPGTGNEQYF
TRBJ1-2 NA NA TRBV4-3 TGCGCCAGCAACCAAGATCAGGGACGGATCTATGGCTACACCTTC CASNQDQGRIYGYTF
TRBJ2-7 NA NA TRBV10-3 TGTGCCATCAGTACGGGACCCAAGTCCGGTGAGCAGTACTTC CAISTGPKSGEQYF
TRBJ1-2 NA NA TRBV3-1 TGTGCCAGCAGCCAACGAACAGGGTTGACTGGCTACACCTTC CASSQRTGLTGYTF
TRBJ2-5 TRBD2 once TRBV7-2 TGTGCCAGCAGCTTAGCGACTAGCGGGAGGGAGTCCCAGTACTTC CASSLATSGRESQYF
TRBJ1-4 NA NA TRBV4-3 TGCGCCAGCAGCCAAGTGACTGAAAAACTGTTTTTT CASSQVTEKLFF
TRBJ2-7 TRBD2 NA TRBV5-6 TGTGCCAGCAGCTTGTCGAGCGGGGGGATCTCCTACGAGCAGTACTTC CASSLSSGGISYEQYF
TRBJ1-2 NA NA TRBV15 TGTGCCACCAGCGCAGTGGGCCATGCTGCAAACTATGGCTACACCTTC CATSAVGHAANYGYTF
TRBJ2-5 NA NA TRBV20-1 TGCAGTGCTAGAGATTGGGCCCCAGGGGCTAAAGAGGCCCAGTACTTC CSARDWAPGAKEAQYF
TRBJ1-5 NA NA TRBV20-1 TGCAGTGCTAGAGATGACTCGGGCAGGGGTGGTCAGCCCCAGCATTTT CSARDDSGRGGQPQHF